This T cell receptor (beta chain) was obtained from a study of CD8 T cells in ankylosing spondylitis. This clonotype was counted at least ten times. What it binds is not known. The V end lost 1 base, the J end lost 9 bases, and 9 bases lay between the germline ends. Germline CDR1 SGHVS, CDR2 FQNEAQ. The CDR3 covers 13 residues. In TCRdb, the 5' RACE reads were re-called with MiXCR into one record per CDR3 protein. This sample carries about 66,000 distinct CDR3 sequences, around 6.4% of them seen once, and the ten largest clones take just under 5%. Overall study results and limits: Earlier studies detected some motif variants in reactive arthritis synovial fluid and blood. From matched ankylosing spondylitis synovial fluid, disease-linked clones were reportedly recovered at significantly enriched levels.

V usage is TRBV7-8 and J usage is TRBJ2-2, with D uncertain. Sequencing input: synovial fluid, either unsorted or a sorted T cell fraction (not recorded which). The origin of this receptor is a male donor with ankylosing spondylitis. CDR3 in DNA: TGTGCCAGCAGCTTAGTTCCCGGCCGGGAGCTGTTTTTT. Protein product: CASSLVPGRELFF.